The sequence of this T cell receptor (beta chain) was determined in a study of T cell responses to AZD1222 COVID-19 vaccine. Assay used: immunoSEQ multiplex PCR; TCRdb lists only in-frame clones, some missing. The data contain more than 85,000 clones, around 92% of them singletons. The CDR3 consists of 12 residues. CDR1 SGHDN and CDR2 FVKESK come from the germline V gene. V dropped 1 base and J dropped 12 bases, with 9 bases sitting between them. Sequencing used peripheral blood, obtained on day 0 of AZD1222 vaccination. The chain employs TRBV14 and TRBJ1-4; the D is unclear. This clonotype originated in an adult in good health. CDR3 sequence (DNA): TGTGCCAGCAGCCAAGCCTTCGGGGAACTGTTTTTT. Amino acids: CASSQAFGELFF.